A selection of T cell receptor beta chains follows, all from one sample in a study of blood T cell repertoires in COVID-19. Sequencing was performed with immunoSEQ multiplex PCR; in TCRdb, only in-frame clones are kept and a portion is missing. The data show approximately 99,000 clones, 85% to 90% seen once. Sequencing was done on a sample of peripheral blood. The receptors were gathered from a woman in her fifties or sixties in a cohort sampled during active or convalescent COVID-19. Both conserved end residues are part of each CDR3. Each record gives: D gene, V gene, clone size, J gene, CDR3 protein, CDR3 DNA. The D gene is left open where the match is weak. A clone size is listed for some rows: how often the clone was seen (once, few, many), or a class if it is expanded.

d_call: .
v_call: TRBV28
clone_size: .
j_call: TRBJ2-5
cdr3_aa: CASSLDWSNQETQYF
cdr3_nt: TGTGCCAGCAGTTTGGACTGGAGCAACCAAGAGACCCAGTACTTC

d_call: .
v_call: TRBV2
clone_size: .
j_call: TRBJ2-3
cdr3_aa: CASSDDRTSTDTQYF
cdr3_nt: TGTGCCAGCAGTGACGACAGAACTAGCACAGATACGCAGTATTTT

d_call: TRBD2
v_call: TRBV4-1
clone_size: .
j_call: TRBJ2-7
cdr3_aa: CASSQATSGRPYEQYF
cdr3_nt: TGCGCCAGCAGCCAAGCCACTAGCGGGAGACCCTACGAGCAGTACTTC

d_call: TRBD2
v_call: TRBV9
clone_size: .
j_call: TRBJ2-1
cdr3_aa: CASSVATGLEVHLEYNEQFF
cdr3_nt: TGTGCCAGCAGCGTAGCTACGGGACTAGAGGTCCATCTAGAGTACAATGAGCAGTTCTTC

d_call: TRBD2
v_call: TRBV19
clone_size: .
j_call: TRBJ2-1
cdr3_aa: CASSNTGLALNEQFF
cdr3_nt: TGTGCCAGTTCTAATACTGGACTAGCCCTCAATGAGCAGTTCTTC

d_call: .
v_call: TRBV7-2
clone_size: .
j_call: TRBJ2-7
cdr3_aa: CASSLGQGLNTYEQYF
cdr3_nt: TGTGCCAGCAGCTTAGGTCAGGGCCTAAACACCTACGAGCAGTACTTC

d_call: TRBD1
v_call: TRBV29-1
clone_size: .
j_call: TRBJ2-7
cdr3_aa: CSVAGTGKGYEQYF
cdr3_nt: TGCAGCGTTGCCGGGACAGGGAAAGGCTACGAGCAGTACTTC

d_call: .
v_call: TRBV6-2/TRBV6-3
clone_size: .
j_call: TRBJ2-3
cdr3_aa: CASSYFPGVDPDTQYF
cdr3_nt: TGTGCCAGCAGTTACTTCCCAGGGGTTGATCCAGATACGCAGTATTTT

d_call: .
v_call: TRBV19
clone_size: .
j_call: TRBJ2-1
cdr3_aa: CASRPVRADYNEQFF
cdr3_nt: TGTGCCAGTAGGCCAGTGAGGGCCGACTACAATGAGCAGTTCTTC

d_call: .
v_call: TRBV28
clone_size: .
j_call: TRBJ2-7
cdr3_aa: CASSLLRDKGIVQYF
cdr3_nt: TGTGCCAGCAGTTTACTTAGGGACAAGGGTATCGTGCAGTACTTC

d_call: TRBD2
v_call: TRBV4-2
clone_size: .
j_call: TRBJ2-1
cdr3_aa: CASSQDSGVYNEQFF
cdr3_nt: TGTGCCAGCAGCCAAGATAGCGGGGTCTACAATGAGCAGTTCTTC

d_call: .
v_call: TRBV11-1
clone_size: .
j_call: TRBJ2-5
cdr3_aa: CASSFNGRGETQYF
cdr3_nt: TGTGCCAGCAGCTTCAACGGGAGAGGAGAGACCCAGTACTTC

d_call: .
v_call: TRBV10-3
clone_size: .
j_call: TRBJ2-7
cdr3_aa: CAISDGTATYEQYF
cdr3_nt: TGTGCCATCAGTGACGGAACAGCTACCTACGAGCAGTACTTC

d_call: TRBD2
v_call: TRBV5-3
clone_size: .
j_call: TRBJ2-2
cdr3_aa: CARSLQSGRGAGELFF
cdr3_nt: TGTGCCAGAAGCTTGCAAAGCGGGAGGGGGGCCGGGGAGCTGTTTTTT

d_call: TRBD2
v_call: TRBV4-2
clone_size: .
j_call: TRBJ2-7
cdr3_aa: CASSQGSLLAGALGGEQYF
cdr3_nt: TGTGCCAGCAGCCAAGGCTCTCTGCTAGCGGGAGCCTTAGGGGGCGAGCAGTACTTC

d_call: .
v_call: TRBV28
clone_size: .
j_call: TRBJ2-1
cdr3_aa: CASSPGQSYNEQFF
cdr3_nt: TGTGCCAGCAGCCCCGGACAGTCCTACAATGAGCAGTTCTTC

d_call: TRBD1
v_call: TRBV18
clone_size: .
j_call: TRBJ1-2
cdr3_aa: CASSPGTEVSYGYTF
cdr3_nt: TGTGCCAGCTCACCGGGGACAGAAGTTAGCTATGGCTACACCTTC

d_call: TRBD1
v_call: TRBV5-6
clone_size: .
j_call: TRBJ1-5
cdr3_aa: CASSSTGVNNQPQHF
cdr3_nt: TGTGCCAGCAGCTCGACAGGGGTTAACAATCAGCCCCAGCATTTT

d_call: .
v_call: TRBV9
clone_size: .
j_call: TRBJ1-2
cdr3_aa: CASSNYNYGYTF
cdr3_nt: TGTGCCAGCAGCAACTATAACTATGGCTACACCTTC

d_call: .
v_call: TRBV5-1
clone_size: .
j_call: TRBJ2-5
cdr3_aa: CASSLSHETQYF
cdr3_nt: TGCGCCAGCAGCTTGTCACACGAGACCCAGTACTTC

d_call: .
v_call: TRBV28
clone_size: .
j_call: TRBJ1-3
cdr3_aa: CASRPTGPGNTIYF
cdr3_nt: TGTGCCAGCAGGCCTACAGGGCCTGGAAACACCATATATTTT

d_call: .
v_call: TRBV5-6
clone_size: .
j_call: TRBJ1-4
cdr3_aa: CASSLSGNEKLFF
cdr3_nt: TGTGCCAGCAGCTTGTCCGGTAATGAAAAACTGTTTTTT

d_call: .
v_call: TRBV6-1
clone_size: .
j_call: TRBJ2-7
cdr3_aa: CASSERYRGYF
cdr3_nt: TGTGCCAGCAGTGAAAGGTATAGGGGGTACTTC

d_call: TRBD2
v_call: TRBV5-4
clone_size: .
j_call: TRBJ2-1
cdr3_aa: CASSLGSSGNNEQFF
cdr3_nt: TGTGCCAGCAGCTTGGGATCTAGCGGCAACAATGAGCAGTTCTTC

d_call: TRBD1
v_call: TRBV6-2/TRBV6-3
clone_size: many
j_call: TRBJ1-1
cdr3_aa: CASSSRDRGLNTEAFF
cdr3_nt: TGTGCCAGCAGTTCCCGGGACAGGGGGCTTAACACTGAAGCTTTCTTT

d_call: TRBD2
v_call: TRBV27
clone_size: once
j_call: TRBJ2-1
cdr3_aa: CASSLFRLTSGRAKDEQFF
cdr3_nt: TGTGCCAGCAGTTTATTTAGGTTGACTAGCGGGAGGGCCAAGGATGAGCAGTTCTTC

d_call: TRBD2
v_call: TRBV11-3
clone_size: .
j_call: TRBJ2-1
cdr3_aa: CASSLGQGGNEQFF
cdr3_nt: TGTGCCAGCAGCTTAGGGCAGGGAGGGAATGAGCAGTTCTTC

d_call: TRBD2
v_call: TRBV12-3/TRBV12-4
clone_size: .
j_call: TRBJ2-7
cdr3_aa: CASSSGLAYEQYF
cdr3_nt: TGTGCCAGCAGTTCGGGACTAGCCTACGAGCAGTACTTC

d_call: .
v_call: TRBV11-3
clone_size: .
j_call: TRBJ2-1
cdr3_aa: CASSLGGAPRNEQFF
cdr3_nt: TGTGCCAGCAGCTTAGGCGGGGCCCCCCGCAATGAGCAGTTCTTC

d_call: TRBD1
v_call: TRBV25-1
clone_size: .
j_call: TRBJ2-2
cdr3_aa: CASRDRNTGELFF
cdr3_nt: TGTGCCAGCCGGGACAGGAACACCGGGGAGCTGTTTTTT

d_call: .
v_call: TRBV15
clone_size: once
j_call: TRBJ2-2
cdr3_aa: CATSRDRGAVTGELFF
cdr3_nt: TGTGCCACCAGCAGAGACAGGGGAGCCGTAACCGGGGAGCTGTTTTTT

d_call: TRBD2
v_call: TRBV5-1
clone_size: few
j_call: TRBJ2-1
cdr3_aa: CASSSGGERWNEQFF
cdr3_nt: TGCGCCAGCAGCTCCGGGGGGGAGCGATGGAATGAGCAGTTCTTC

d_call: TRBD2
v_call: TRBV5-1
clone_size: .
j_call: TRBJ2-7
cdr3_aa: CASSLTGTTSIEQYF
cdr3_nt: TGCGCCAGCAGCCTGACCGGGACTACCTCCATCGAGCAGTACTTC

d_call: TRBD1
v_call: TRBV9
clone_size: .
j_call: TRBJ2-7
cdr3_aa: CASSPGQGAIAIYEQYF
cdr3_nt: TGTGCCAGCAGCCCGGGACAGGGGGCTATCGCCATCTACGAGCAGTACTTC

d_call: .
v_call: TRBV7-2
clone_size: .
j_call: TRBJ2-7
cdr3_aa: CASSSLTREQYF
cdr3_nt: TGTGCCAGCAGCTCCCTGACACGCGAGCAGTACTTC

d_call: TRBD2
v_call: TRBV5-1
clone_size: few
j_call: TRBJ2-1
cdr3_aa: CASSLPLAGGSDEQFF
cdr3_nt: TGCGCCAGCAGCTTGCCACTAGCGGGAGGTAGCGATGAGCAGTTCTTC

d_call: TRBD1
v_call: TRBV4-1
clone_size: .
j_call: TRBJ1-4
cdr3_aa: CASSVQGAGANEKLFF
cdr3_nt: TGCGCCAGCAGCGTACAGGGGGCGGGGGCTAATGAAAAACTGTTTTTT

d_call: .
v_call: TRBV6-2/TRBV6-3
clone_size: .
j_call: TRBJ2-7
cdr3_aa: CASSTNLQTGRSGEQYF
cdr3_nt: TGTGCCAGCAGTACTAATCTCCAAACGGGGAGATCCGGCGAGCAGTACTTC

d_call: TRBD1
v_call: TRBV2
clone_size: few
j_call: TRBJ2-3
cdr3_aa: CASWDREADTQYF
cdr3_nt: TGTGCCAGCTGGGACAGGGAGGCAGATACGCAGTATTTT